Following are 7 T cell receptor beta chains from one sample sequenced in a study of blood T cell repertoires in COVID-19. Repertoires were generated with immunoSEQ multiplex PCR, while TCRdb's copy carries only in-frame clones and drops some. The sample holds some 200,000 clones, 75% to 90% seen once. Sequencing input: PBMCs or T cells enriched from blood (not recorded which). The receptors derive from a woman under 30 in a cohort exposed to, infected with or recovered from COVID-19 (not recorded which).

The rearrangement joins TRBV5-1 to TRBJ1-1, with D hard to call. Germline values: CDR1 SGHRS, CDR2 YFSETQ. This CDR3 region has 15 residues. V was cut by 4 bases and J by 4 bases, with 17 bases left in between. CDR3 protein: CASSPGSGSFTEAFF. DNA of the CDR3: TGCGCCAGCAGCCCGGGGAGCGGGAGTTTCACTGAAGCTTTCTTT.

In this sample, this clone turned up a few times. This sequence joins TRBV2 and TRBJ2-7, with D unresolved. Germline CDR1 SNHLY, CDR2 FYNNEI. This CDR3 is built from 12 residues. With 6 bases removed from V and 2 bases from J, the gap between germline ends came to 8 bases. The DNA for the CDR3 is TGTGCCAGCAGCAGAGACACCTACGAGCAGTACTTC. It specifies CASSRDTYEQYF.

V is TRBV11-2 and J is TRBJ1-3, with D unresolved. Germline lookup yields CDR1 SGHAT and CDR2 FQNNGV. The ends were cut back, 5 bases at V and 4 bases at J, with 9 bases in the middle. The CDR3 extends over 13 amino acids. In nucleotides, the CDR3 is TGTGCCAGCAGCCCCCGTGAGGGAAACACCATATATTTT. Translated: CASSPREGNTIYF.

This clone was observed once. The chain recombines TRBV2 with TRBJ2-3; 12 positions match TRBD2. V shed 7 bases and J 0 bases; nucleotides not matched to a gene: 14. The CDR3 runs to 19 residues. Per germline, CDR1 SNHLY and CDR2 FYNNEI. Written as DNA, the CDR3 is TGTGCCAGCATCTCGACTAGCGGGAGTAGGACGGGCAGCACAGATACGCAGTATTTT. Amino acids: CASISTSGSRTGSTDTQYF.

The chain links TRBV19 to TRBJ1-1, with D unclear. The V gene's germline CDR1 is LNHDA and CDR2 SQIVND (reference sequence). This CDR3 has 19 amino acids. V lost 3 bases, J lost 1 base, and 24 bases lay in between. In nucleotides, the CDR3 is TGTGCCAGTAGTATTCGGGGTGGTTTGGGAACCCTTAGGAACACTGAAGCTTTCTTT. Translated: CASSIRGGLGTLRNTEAFF.

The chain carries TRBV7-8 and TRBJ2-2; D possibly corresponds to TRBD1 (5 bases). V dropped 5 bases and J dropped 1 base, with 8 bases sitting between them. The germline CDR1 and CDR2 sequences are SGHVS and FQNEAQ. The length of the CDR3 is 14 residues. The DNA of the CDR3 is TGTGCCAGCAGCGCCCAGGGGAACACCGGGGAGCTGTTTTTT. This translates into CASSAQGNTGELFF.

This clone has a single count. The J gene is TRBJ2-7, the V gene TRBV6-5, with D uncertain. Germline CDR1 is MNHEY and CDR2 is SVGAGI. The germline V and J ends were trimmed by 5 bases and 2 bases, with 13 bases remaining between them. CDR3 length: 14 amino acids. CDR3 in amino acids: CASSPRSPTYEQYF. DNA of the CDR3: TGTGCCAGCAGTCCTCGGTCGCCGACCTACGAGCAGTACTTC.